The source of this T cell receptor (beta chain) is a study of blood T cell repertoires in COVID-19. Study-wide context: The United States, Italy and Spain provided the acute and convalescent COVID-19 samples. PBMCs, B-cell-depleted T cells, or T cells provided the cDNA or gDNA that made up the material.

As originally analysed: Reference gene primer amplification gave estimated nucleated cell counts. The repertoire was sequenced with immunoSEQ multiplex PCR; TCRdb's copy has only in-frame clones and lacks some. That table is the source of V, J and clone size, and D and trimming were worked out from the DNA. The sample has just over 250,000 clones; 88% are singletons. Seattle's cohort entered during active infection and was followed longitudinally. The germline V gene has CDR1 MNHEY and CDR2 SVGAGI. This CDR3 spans 15 amino acids. V was clipped by 5 bases and J by 5 bases; unmatched bases: 8. Sequenced sample: peripheral blood. This TCR was recovered from a woman between 65 and 79 years old with COVID-19, enrolled during active disease. The chain has TRBV6-5 and TRBJ2-5, with 10 bases identical to TRBD2. The CDR3: CASSLAGDRRETQYF. CDR3 in DNA: TGTGCCAGCAGTCTAGCGGGAGATCGGAGGGAGACCCAGTACTTC.